This T cell receptor (beta chain) emerged from a study of blood T cell repertoires in COVID-19. Overall study context: PBMCs, B-cell-depleted T cells, or T cells provided the cDNA or gDNA that made up the material.

Trimming left V 0 bases short and J 4 bases short, with 11 bases between. The CDR3 loop spans 14 amino acids. Germline V gives CDR1 SGHRS, CDR2 YFSETQ. Only one count was recorded for this clone. Seattle patient enrollment occurred during active infection, with longitudinal follow-up thereafter. The method was immunoSEQ multiplex PCR; TCRdb's version includes in-frame clones alone and lacks a portion of them. The table records tens of thousands of clones, under 90% of them present only once. V and J are TRBV5-1 and TRBJ2-7, with D tentatively TRBD1 (6 bases). The source of this sequence is a man aged 60 to 69 with COVID-19, enrolled during active disease. The material sequenced was peripheral blood. This CDR3 reads CASSLEGQGYEQYF. CDR3 coding DNA: TGCGCCAGCAGCTTGGAGGGGCAGGGGTACGAGCAGTACTTC.